Included here is one T cell receptor (beta chain) sequence, with context. As yet, its antigen is unknown. This sample stems from a study of cytomegalovirus exposure and HLA in healthy donors. Findings and limits, study-wide: Within an earlier analysis, most TCR beta V segments proved productive either about 90% or about 30% of the time. Reported findings show TCR beta sequences accurately forecast HLA-A and HLA-B alleles in most subjects.

The PCR had 60 Vbeta and 13 Jbeta primers. Some clones are missing from TCRdb's copy, which holds only in-frame ones; the method was immunoSEQ multiplex PCR. The table shows some 170,000 clones, with less than 90% occurring only once. At collection, donors were nominally healthy, but unrecorded immune exposures were probable. Germline-derived CDR1 and CDR2 are SGHNT and YENEEA. This CDR3 is built from 13 residues. V dropped 2 bases and J dropped 10 bases, with 12 bases sitting between them. The sample consisted of PBMCs. The clonotype originates from a man aged 50 to 59 in good health and CMV-seropositive. The chain is built from TRBV11-3 and TRBJ2-1, with TRBD2 as a possible D gene (5 bases). For the CDR3, the DNA is TGTGCCAGCAGCTTAACTAGGGTAGGGGAGCAGTTCTTC. This sequence encodes CASSLTRVGEQFF.